This T cell receptor (beta chain) was found in a study of T cell changes during pregnancy in multiple sclerosis. This CDR3 is 15 amino acids long. V dropped 0 bases and J dropped 2; count of bases not matched to a gene: 1. Germline V CDR1 and CDR2: SGHNT, YYREEE (reference sequence). The protocol was immunoSEQ multiplex PCR, while the TCRdb copy is restricted to in-frame clones and leaves out a portion. The data show 30,000 to 40,000 clones, over 85% seen once. V and J are TRBV5-4 and TRBJ2-5; 10 nucleotides match TRBD2. The source material was CD4+ T cells from peripheral blood mononuclear cells, sampled before pregnancy. The TCR sequence derives from a female donor with multiple sclerosis, enrolled in a pregnancy study. This CDR3 reads CASSLGGLAQETQYF. For the CDR3, the DNA is TGTGCCAGCAGCTTGGGGGGACTAGCGCAAGAGACCCAGTACTTC.